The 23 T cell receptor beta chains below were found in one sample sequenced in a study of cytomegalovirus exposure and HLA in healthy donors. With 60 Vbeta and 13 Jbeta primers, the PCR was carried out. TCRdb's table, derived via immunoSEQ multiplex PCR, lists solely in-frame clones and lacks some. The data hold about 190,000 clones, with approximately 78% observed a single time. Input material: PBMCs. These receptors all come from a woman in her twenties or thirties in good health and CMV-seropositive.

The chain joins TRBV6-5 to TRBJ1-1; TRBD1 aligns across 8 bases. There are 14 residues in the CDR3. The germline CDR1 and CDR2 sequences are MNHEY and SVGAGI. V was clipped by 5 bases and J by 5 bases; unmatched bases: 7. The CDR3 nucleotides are TGTGCCAGCAGTCCTCAACAGGGGGGAACTGAAGCTTTCTTT. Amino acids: CASSPQQGGTEAFF.

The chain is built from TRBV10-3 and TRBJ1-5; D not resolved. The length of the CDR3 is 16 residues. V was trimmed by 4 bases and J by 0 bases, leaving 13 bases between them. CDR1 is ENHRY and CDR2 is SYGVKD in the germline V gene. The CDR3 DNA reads TGTGCCATCAGTGTGTCGGGCCCAAATAGCAATCAGCCCCAGCATTTT. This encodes CAISVSGPNSNQPQHF.

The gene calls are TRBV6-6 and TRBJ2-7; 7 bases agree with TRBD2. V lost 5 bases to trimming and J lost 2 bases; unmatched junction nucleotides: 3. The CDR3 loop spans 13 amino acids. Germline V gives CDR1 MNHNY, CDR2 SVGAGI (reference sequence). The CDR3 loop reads CASSMGGAYEQYF. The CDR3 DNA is TGTGCCAGCAGTATGGGGGGGGCCTACGAGCAGTACTTC.

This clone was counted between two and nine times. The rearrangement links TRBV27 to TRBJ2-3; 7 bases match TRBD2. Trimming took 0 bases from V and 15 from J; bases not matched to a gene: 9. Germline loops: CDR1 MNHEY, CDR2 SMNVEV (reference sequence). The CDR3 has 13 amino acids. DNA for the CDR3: TGTGCCAGCAGTTTATCAGGCCTAGCGGCTAGATATTTT. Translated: CASSLSGLAARYF.

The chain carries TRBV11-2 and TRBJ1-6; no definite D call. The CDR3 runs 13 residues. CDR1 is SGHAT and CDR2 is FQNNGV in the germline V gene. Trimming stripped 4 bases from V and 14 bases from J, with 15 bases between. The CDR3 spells CASSSNRGSSLHF. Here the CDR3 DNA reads TGTGCCAGCAGCTCCAACCGGGGTTCGTCCCTCCACTTT. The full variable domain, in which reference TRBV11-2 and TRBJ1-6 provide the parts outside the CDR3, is EAGVAQSPRYKIIEKRQSVAFWCNPISGHATLYWYQQILGQGPKLLIQFQNNGVVDDSQLPKDRFSAERLKGVDSTLKIQPAKLEDSAVYLCASSSNRGSSLHFGNGTRLTVT.

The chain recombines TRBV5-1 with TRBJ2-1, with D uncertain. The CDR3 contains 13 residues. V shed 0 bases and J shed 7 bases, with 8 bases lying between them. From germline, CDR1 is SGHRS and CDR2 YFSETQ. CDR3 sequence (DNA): TGCGCCAGCAGCTTGGGAGTACGGAATGAGCAGTTCTTC. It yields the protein CASSLGVRNEQFF.

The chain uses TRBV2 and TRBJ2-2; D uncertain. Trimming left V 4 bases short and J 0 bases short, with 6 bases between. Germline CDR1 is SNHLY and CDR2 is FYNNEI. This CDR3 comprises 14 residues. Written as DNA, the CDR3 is TGTGCCAGCAGTGGCAGGTCGAACACCGGGGAGCTGTTTTTT. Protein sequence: CASSGRSNTGELFF.

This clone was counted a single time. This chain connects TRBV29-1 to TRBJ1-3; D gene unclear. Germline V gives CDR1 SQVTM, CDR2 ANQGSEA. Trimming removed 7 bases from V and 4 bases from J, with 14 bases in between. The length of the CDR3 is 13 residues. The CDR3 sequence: CSAAPRHGNTIYF. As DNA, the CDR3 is TGCAGCGCCGCCCCGAGGCACGGAAACACCATATATTTT.

CDR3 loop: CATWRGQGYGYTF. CDR3 coding DNA: TGTGCCACCTGGCGCGGGCAAGGGTATGGCTACACCTTC. This chain links TRBV6-6 with TRBJ1-2; D not certain. The germline V gene encodes CDR1 MNHNY and CDR2 SVGAGI (reference sequence). This CDR3 region has 13 residues. The germline V and J ends were trimmed by 10 bases and 5 bases, with 17 bases remaining between them.

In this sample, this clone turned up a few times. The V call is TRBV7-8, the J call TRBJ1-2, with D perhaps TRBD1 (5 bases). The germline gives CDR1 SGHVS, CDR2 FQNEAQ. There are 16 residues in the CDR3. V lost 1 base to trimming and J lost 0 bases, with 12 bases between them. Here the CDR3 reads CASSLGRGRANYGYTF. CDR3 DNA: TGTGCCAGCAGCTTAGGTCGGGGGAGAGCTAACTATGGCTACACCTTC.

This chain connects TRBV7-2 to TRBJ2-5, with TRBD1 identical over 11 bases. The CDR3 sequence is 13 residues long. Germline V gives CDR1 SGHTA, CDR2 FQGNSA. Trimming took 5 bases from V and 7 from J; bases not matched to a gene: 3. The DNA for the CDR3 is TGTGCCAGCAGCCCAGGGACAGGGGGGACCCAGTACTTC. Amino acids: CASSPGTGGTQYF.

The CDR3 protein is CASSPGQGSSYEQYF. The CDR3 DNA follows: TGTGCCAGCAGCCCTGGACAGGGTTCGTCCTACGAGCAGTACTTC. V and J are TRBV11-3 and TRBJ2-7; TRBD1 aligns across 8 bases. This CDR3 has 15 residues. Trimming cost V 5 bases and J 1 base; bases outside gene matches: 7. Germline CDR1 is SGHNT and CDR2 is YENEEA. The full variable domain, rest sourced from reference TRBV11-3 and TRBJ2-7, is EAGVVQSPRYKIIEKKQPVAFWCNPISGHNTLYWYLQNLGQGPELLIRYENEEAVDDSQLPKDRFSAERLKGVDSTLKIQPAELGDSAVYLCASSPGQGSSYEQYFGPGTRLTVT.

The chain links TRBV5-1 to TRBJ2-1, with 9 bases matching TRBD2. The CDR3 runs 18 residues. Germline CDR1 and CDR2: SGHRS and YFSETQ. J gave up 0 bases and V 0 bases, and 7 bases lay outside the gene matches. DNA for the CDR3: TGCGCCAGCAGCTTGGGTGTTGATAGCGGGGGCTCCTACAATGAGCAGTTCTTC. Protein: CASSLGVDSGGSYNEQFF.

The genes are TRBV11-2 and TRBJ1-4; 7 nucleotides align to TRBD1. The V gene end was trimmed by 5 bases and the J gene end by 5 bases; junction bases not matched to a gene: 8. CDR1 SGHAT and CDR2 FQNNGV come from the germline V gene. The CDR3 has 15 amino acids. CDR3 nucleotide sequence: TGTGCCAGCAGCCCTGGGGGGACAGAGAATGAAAAACTGTTTTTT. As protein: CASSPGGTENEKLFF.

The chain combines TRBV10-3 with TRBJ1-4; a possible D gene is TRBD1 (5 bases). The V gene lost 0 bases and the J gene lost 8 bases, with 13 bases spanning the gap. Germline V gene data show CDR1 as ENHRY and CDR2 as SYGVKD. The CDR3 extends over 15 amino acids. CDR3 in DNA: TGTGCCATCAGTGAGTCCGCCGGCCGGGGGGAAAAACTGTTTTTT. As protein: CAISESAGRGEKLFF.

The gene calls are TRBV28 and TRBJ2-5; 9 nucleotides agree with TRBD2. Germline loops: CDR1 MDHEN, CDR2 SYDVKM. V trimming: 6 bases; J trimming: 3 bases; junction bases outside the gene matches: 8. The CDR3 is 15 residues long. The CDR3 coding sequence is TGTGCCAGCAGCTTAGCGGGAGAGGTAGAAGAGACCCAGTACTTC. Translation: CASSLAGEVEETQYF. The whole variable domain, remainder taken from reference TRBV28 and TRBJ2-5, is DVKVTQSSRYLVKRTGEKVFLECVQDMDHENMFWYRQDPGLGLRLIYFSYDVKMKEKGDIPEGYSVSREKKERFSLILESASTNQTSMYLCASSLAGEVEETQYFGPGTRLLVL.

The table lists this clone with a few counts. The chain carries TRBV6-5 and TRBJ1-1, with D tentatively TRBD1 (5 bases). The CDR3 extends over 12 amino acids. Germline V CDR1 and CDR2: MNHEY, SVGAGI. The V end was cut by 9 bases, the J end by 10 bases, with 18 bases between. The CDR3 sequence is CASGRGLRGAFF. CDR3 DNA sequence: TGTGCCAGTGGCCGGGGACTCCGTGGAGCTTTCTTT.

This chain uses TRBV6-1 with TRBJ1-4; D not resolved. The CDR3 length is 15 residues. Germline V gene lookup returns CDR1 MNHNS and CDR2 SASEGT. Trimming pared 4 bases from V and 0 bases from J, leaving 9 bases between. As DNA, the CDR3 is TGTGCCAGCAGTGTAACAGAGACAACTAATGAAAAACTGTTTTTT. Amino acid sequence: CASSVTETTNEKLFF.

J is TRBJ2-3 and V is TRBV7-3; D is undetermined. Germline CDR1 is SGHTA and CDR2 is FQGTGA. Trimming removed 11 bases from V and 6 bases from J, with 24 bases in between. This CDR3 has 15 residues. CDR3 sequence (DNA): TGTGCCGTCAGCGTCACCCGGTACCCCCCGGATACGCAGTATTTT. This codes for CAVSVTRYPPDTQYF.

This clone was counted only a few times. CDR3 nucleotide sequence: TGTGCCAGCAGCTTAAGGGGGGGTTCCGGGGAGCTGTTTTTT. This codes for CASSLRGGSGELFF. This sequence joins TRBV11-3 and TRBJ2-2; TRBD2 might be the D (7 bases). Per the germline V gene, CDR1 is SGHNT and CDR2 is YENEEA. The CDR3 totals 14 residues. Trimming shortened V by 2 bases and J by 6 bases, and 10 bases separated the two germline ends. Full variable domain (rest looked up from reference TRBV11-3 and TRBJ2-2): EAGVVQSPRYKIIEKKQPVAFWCNPISGHNTLYWYLQNLGQGPELLIRYENEEAVDDSQLPKDRFSAERLKGVDSTLKIQPAELGDSAVYLCASSLRGGSGELFFGEGSRLTVL.

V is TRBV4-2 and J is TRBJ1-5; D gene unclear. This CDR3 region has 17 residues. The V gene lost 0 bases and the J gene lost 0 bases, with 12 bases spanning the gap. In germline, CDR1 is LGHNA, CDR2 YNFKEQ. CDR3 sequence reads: CASSQDLRYHSNQPQHF. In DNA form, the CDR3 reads TGTGCCAGCAGCCAAGATTTGCGATACCATAGCAATCAGCCCCAGCATTTT.

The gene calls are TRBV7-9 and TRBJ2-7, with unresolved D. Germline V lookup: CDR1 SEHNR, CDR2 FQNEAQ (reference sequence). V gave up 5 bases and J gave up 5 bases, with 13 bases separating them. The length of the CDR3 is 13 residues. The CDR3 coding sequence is TGTGCCAGCAGCGCTCAAGCGCTGCACGAGCAGTACTTC. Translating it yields CASSAQALHEQYF.

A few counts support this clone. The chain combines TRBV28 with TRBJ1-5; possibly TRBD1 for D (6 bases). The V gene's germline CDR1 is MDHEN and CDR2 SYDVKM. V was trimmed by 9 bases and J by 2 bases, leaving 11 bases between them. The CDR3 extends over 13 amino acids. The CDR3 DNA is TGTGCCAGTGGCCGACAGGGCAATCAGCCCCAGCATTTT. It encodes CASGRQGNQPQHF.